Listed here is a single TCR beta chain. Its antigen is undetermined. The sample is drawn from a study of T cell responses to AZD1222 COVID-19 vaccine. Whole-study findings and limits: Without day 14 samples, only post-peak T cell repertoires were studied. Most donors were white British and more were female, and clonal diversity was possibly underestimated.

Here immunoSEQ multiplex PCR was the method, and the copy in TCRdb shows in-frame clones only, minus some. The sample shows about 120,000 clones, 70% to 90% of them seen only once. Germline CDR1 GTSNPN, CDR2 SVGIG (reference sequence). V was clipped by 7 bases and J by 7 bases, with 17 bases between them. The CDR3 has 14 amino acids. The TCR was taken from an adult in good health. The rearrangement links TRBV30 to TRBJ1-6; D is perhaps TRBD1 (6 bases). The starting material was peripheral blood, obtained on day 0 of AZD1222 vaccination. The CDR3 here is CASGSGTRNSPLHF. CDR3 DNA sequence: TGTGCCTCGGGATCCGGGACAAGGAATTCACCCCTCCACTTT.